This record concerns one T cell receptor (beta chain) sequence. It lacks a known antigen. No quality values exist for individual bases; no much larger clone is one base distant. Other DNA sequences in this specimen translate into the identical CDR3. The source of the sample is a study of human thymus T cells (dated by TCRdb to 2020 to 2021). In the study overall: The study characterized TCR alpha and beta repertoires from about 8 infant thymus samples and a few related peripheral blood samples. Donor ages ranged from about 6 to 244 days, and the cohort comprised five or six male and two female infants.

General study outcomes and caveats: On average, thymus samples gave 750,000 to 1,000,000 unique TCRB clonotypes, whereas blood samples gave about 84,000. Biased V and J gene segment usage appeared to be present in both thymic and peripheral blood repertoires.

The immunoSEQ multiplex PCR assay was used to amplify the TCRB and TCRAD loci from a standardized quantity of quality-controlled genomic DNA. The amplicons spanned the V(D)J region and were long enough to cover the CDR3 and allow V and J genes to be identified. Amplicon sequencing was performed on an Illumina platform through the commercial immunoSEQ service. The original methods were these. Corrections for primer bias and sequencing errors followed previously described methods, while TCRAD and TCRB definitions were based on the IMGT database. immunoSEQ Analyzer 3.0 and VDJTools were used for repertoire analysis, which covered basic statistics, V/J segment usage, diversity estimates, rarefaction and pairwise overlap. Diversity was estimated with Chao1, ChaoE, Efron-Thisted, Shannon and inverse Simpson indices, and also on datasets down-sampled to the smallest sample. Repertoire overlap was determined by strict matching of CDR3 nucleotide sequence, V gene and J gene, and Jaccard-based multidimensional scaling clustering was applied. What TCRdb holds here is the immuneACCESS table cut down to in-frame rearrangements. Part of the clones is not present; checked against another copy, under half of the missing clones reflect an unresolved V gene, and the others are unexplained. The DNA was the basis for D and trimming; V, J and clone size are from that table. The sample contains fewer than 55,000 clones, around 94% of them found a single time. The ten largest clones capture about 0.12% of the sample.

From cysteine to phenylalanine, the CDR3 is 12 amino acids long. The DNA shown is the 36-base CDR3, in frame from base 1. For CDR1 and CDR2, the germline V gene lists SGHDT and YYEEEE. V is shortened by 0 bases, J by 6 bases, and the region joining them spans 3 bases. In Finland, the donors were immunologically healthy infants who were having open corrective cardiac surgery for congenital heart defects. From four of the eight donors, a small aliquot of roughly 0.45-1 mL peripheral blood was collected during surgery. Genomic DNA from blood samples was extracted from all available leukocytes rather than from a fixed cell number. Erythrocytes were removed from blood with ACK lysis buffer, and the leukocytes were stored as pellets at -70 °C. A QIAsymphony instrument was used to extract genomic DNA from the frozen cell pellets.

The chain employs TRBV5-6 and TRBJ2-2, with no confidently assigned D gene. The TCR sequence derives from a boy under two years old with a congenital heart defect but otherwise immunologically healthy. The sequenced sample consisted of blood. CDR3 protein: CASSLGAGELFF. The DNA is as follows: TGTGCCAGCAGCTTGGGAGCCGGGGAGCTGTTTTTT.